This T cell receptor (beta chain) was obtained from a study of identical twins (dated by TCRdb to the mid-2010s). Concerning the study at large: The study deep-sequenced TCR alpha and beta repertoires from monozygotic twins, unrelated adults of various ages and cord blood to test whether fetal clonotypes persist. To rule out contamination, replicate twin experiments were performed at different times with different library preparation protocols.

Findings and caveats that apply to the study as a whole: Because the same donors could not be followed over many years, conclusions were based on cross-sectional statistical analysis. Fewer insertions were carried by abundant cord blood beta clonotypes; a weaker similar trend was observed in young adult naive repertoires, while no such trend was observed in memory repertoires. In monozygotic twins, recombination models systematically underestimated out-of-frame TCR alpha sharing, but the models matched the sharing seen between unrelated individuals. Compared with coincidental sharing between unrelated individuals, out-of-frame TCR alpha sequences shared between twins had an excess of sequences with low generation probability. The excess sharing between twins in beta out-of-frame sequences was weaker because fewer shared sequences reduced the signal-to-noise ratio. Invariant T cells such as MAIT and iNKT could partly confound zero-insertion analyses, though diverse VJ usage argued against this for most clonotypes.

Between the V and J ends, shortened by 0 bases and 0 bases respectively, the junction contains 11 bases. The CDR3 runs 17 residues from the cysteine to the phenylalanine. Only the CDR3 DNA is retained, 51 bases long and in frame from the first base. CDR1 and CDR2, per the germline V gene, are MGHRA and YSYEKL. All donors were healthy Caucasians. Three pairs of female monozygotic twins, all aged 18 to 29 years, were included in the twin cohort. RNA for TCR libraries was isolated from peripheral blood mononuclear cells. Preparation of the library involved 5' RACE. TCRdb records Illumina HiSeq 2000 as the sequencer. A universal primer binding site was added through template switching, and the final cDNA carried a unique molecular identifier so that TCR cDNA molecules could be counted accurately. Specific primers in the conserved constant-segment region were used to synthesize first-strand cDNA for the TCR alpha and beta chains. To control for contamination, every cDNA library was double barcoded, receiving both a SMART-Mk sample barcode and Illumina barcodes. TruSeq adapter sequences along with Illumina sample barcodes were introduced in two successive PCR steps. The Illumina HiSeq platform was used with custom primers to sequence TCR alpha and beta cDNA libraries. Per the authors' processing: Raw reads were processed with MiGEC to extract unique molecular identifiers, and MiXCR was used to determine CDR3 positions. For each individual, recombination models were inferred using an EM algorithm with the repgenHMM and IGoR tools. The tcR package in R was used for shared clonotype analysis, with sharing normalized by the product of cloneset sizes. Out-of-frame nonproductive sequences were analyzed to study raw recombination free of thymic and clonal selection effects. TCRdb ran its own pipeline on the public reads, namely fastp trimming at Q25 and MiXCR clone calling, and kept in-frame beta chains. Rows are unified per CDR3 protein, each entry keeping the most common DNA and genes. TCRdb's processing, not the authors' own work, is the source of the V and J calls. Present in this sample are around 690,000 distinct CDR3 sequences, about 20% of which were seen just once. 4% to 5.5% of the sample lies in the top ten.

Comment on this clonotype: This clone's antigen is unknown. Qualities for individual bases were not recorded, and no much larger clone is one base off.

The data also belong to a second study, concerning T cells expressing NK-cell markers. The second study's authors report: In sorted CD3+CD56+NKG2C+, CD3+CD56+NKG2C- and CD3+CD56-NKG2C+ T-cell subsets from several donors, TCR beta-chain repertoires were profiled. Seven of the eight sequenced donors were HCMV-seropositive and one was HCMV-seronegative. To restrict sorting to alphabetaTCR-expressing T cells, an anti-gammadeltaTCR antibody was added in several experiments. For 6 or 7 donors, the dominant CD3+CD56+NKG2C+ clonotypes were among the top 10 CD8+ clonotypes and accounted for about 1.0-7.5% of CD8+ T cells. Those dominant clonotypes were again the most abundant among CD3+CD56-NKG2C+ cells in four donors, at about 25-65%. It remained unclear whether the expanded NKG2C-expressing T cell clones were specific for HCMV antigens. All eight donors whose samples were sequenced were randomly selected healthy volunteers, three of them men and five women. To determine HCMV serostatus, a commercial ELISA kit was used to detect HCMV-specific IgG in serum. For over five donors, unsorted PBMC were also used to sequence bulk peripheral blood T-cell repertoires. Reads were demultiplexed and grouped by UMI with MIGEC, and clonotypes were assembled and quantified with MiTCR. To exclude erroneous sequences, only TCR cDNA sequences supported by at least two reads were retained. The tcR package was used for downstream repertoire analysis, with clonotypes matched between fractions based on CDR3 nucleotide sequence plus V segment. VDJmatch was used to annotate antigen specificity against VDJdb, with one amino acid substitution allowed in CDR3.

Sequenced material: PBMCs. The rearranged segments are TRBV4-1 and TRBJ1-4; TRBD1 might be the D gene, on 6 matching bases. The TCR comes from a woman aged 18-30 years in good health. The nucleotides read TGCGCCAGCAGCCAAGACTTAACAGGGTCAACTAATGAAAAACTGTTTTTT. Its coded protein is CASSQDLTGSTNEKLFF.